This T cell receptor (beta chain) was profiled in a study of T cell changes during pregnancy in multiple sclerosis. CDR1 and CDR2 from the germline V gene are MNHEY and SVGAGI. The CDR3 is 13 residues long. V dropped 2 bases and J dropped 2 bases, with 7 bases sitting between them. Profiling relied on immunoSEQ multiplex PCR, and the TCRdb table lists in-frame clones only, not all of them. The sample holds 40,000 or so clones, roughly 91% seen once. Sequencing used CD8+ T cells from peripheral blood mononuclear cells, obtained in the second trimester of pregnancy. The sequence was collected from a female donor with multiple sclerosis, enrolled in a pregnancy study. This chain connects TRBV6-5 to TRBJ2-7, with D unresolved. The DNA for the CDR3 is TGTGCCAGCAGTTACGGCGGTACCTACGAGCAGTACTTC. It is translated as CASSYGGTYEQYF.